Included here is one T cell receptor (beta chain) sequence, with context. Its specificity is unknown. The source of the sample is a study of graft-versus-host responses after intestinal transplantation. Assay: immunoSEQ multiplex PCR; the TCRdb copy retains only in-frame clones and omits some. The sample lists 90,000 to 150,000 clones, approximately 92% occurring once. From germline, CDR1 is GTSNPN and CDR2 SVGIG (reference sequence). With 4 bases removed from V and 6 bases from J, the gap between germline ends came to 9 bases. The CDR3 consists of 11 residues. The V call is TRBV30, the J call TRBJ1-1, with no clear D. Material: unstimulated CD4+ T cells sorted from spleen or lymph node cells, obtained before intestinal transplant. The TCR sequence derives from a human donor who received an intestinal transplant. The CDR3 reads CAWINGPEAFF. Here the CDR3 DNA reads TGTGCCTGGATCAATGGCCCTGAAGCTTTCTTT.